Given below is one T cell receptor (beta chain) in context. Its target is not known. PCR employed 60 Vbeta and 13 Jbeta primers. Sequenced by immunoSEQ multiplex PCR; TCRdb stores in-frame clones only, minus some. The sample shows approximately 120,000 clones, just under 75% of them seen only once. This specimen belongs to a study of cytomegalovirus exposure and HLA in healthy donors. Findings and limits, study-wide: The study assumed roughly uniform donor sequencing depth for presence/absence analyses. Rarity characterized most TCR sequences, yet some public TCRs appeared in many donors. A later analysis reportedly identified an Asian-associated ancestry cluster as carrying fewer N-insertions than the roughly 670-donor mean. Altogether, about 160 TCR beta chains were recorded as cytomegalovirus-associated.

The sample taken for sequencing was PBMCs. The clonotype comes from a man in his 60s in good health and CMV-seropositive.

CDR3 sequence reads: CASSLLGGGNTGELFF. The CDR3 bases are TGTGCCAGCAGCTTACTGGGTGGAGGGAACACCGGGGAGCTGTTTTTT. The rearrangement joins TRBV11-3 to TRBJ2-2; D perhaps matches TRBD2 (5 bases). There are 16 residues in the CDR3. Germline V gives CDR1 SGHNT, CDR2 YENEEA. Trimming stripped 2 bases from V and 1 base from J, with 11 bases between.